A selection of T cell receptor beta chains follows, all from one sample in a study of blood T cell repertoires in COVID-19. TCRdb's copy holds only in-frame clones and misses some; the assay was immunoSEQ multiplex PCR. The sample lists some 200,000 clones, about 95% occurring once. Sequenced sample: peripheral blood. Every receptor here comes from a man aged 25-40 years with COVID-19, enrolled during active disease. Each CDR3 is given with its conserved first and last residue. The D gene is left open where the match is weak. Clone size is given for some rows only: seen once, a few or many times, or a class if the clone is expanded.

NA TRBJ1-4 TRBD1 TRBV10-3 CAISESWTGANEKLFF TGTGCCATCAGTGAGTCGTGGACAGGGGCTAATGAAAAACTGTTTTTT
NA TRBJ1-2 TRBD1 TRBV5-1 CASSLPQGQGYTF TGCGCCAGCAGCTTGCCCCAGGGACAGGGCTACACCTTC
NA TRBJ1-2 NA TRBV6-5 CASSLIVAGGSGYTF TGTGCCAGCAGTTTGATTGTTGCGGGCGGCTCTGGCTACACCTTC
NA TRBJ2-1 TRBD1 TRBV9 CASSARGQGAYEQFF TGTGCCAGCAGCGCGAGGGGACAGGGGGCTTATGAGCAGTTCTTC
NA TRBJ1-6 NA TRBV19 CASSVDTAGNSPLHF TGTGCCAGTAGTGTGGACACGGCGGGGAATTCACCCCTCCACTTT
once TRBJ2-5 TRBD1 TRBV5-4 CASSSAGTGGLETQYF TGTGCCAGCAGCTCCGCCGGGACAGGGGGCCTTGAGACCCAGTACTTC
NA TRBJ1-2 NA TRBV19 CASSITERGYTF TGTGCCAGTAGTATAACAGAACGTGGCTACACCTTC
NA TRBJ1-1 TRBD1 TRBV3-1/TRBV3-2 CASRPTGRTEAFF TGTGCCAGCAGGCCGACAGGGAGGACTGAAGCTTTCTTT
NA TRBJ1-2 TRBD1 TRBV5-6 CASSQSGTGLDYGYTF TGTGCCAGCAGCCAAAGTGGGACAGGATTGGACTATGGCTACACCTTC
NA TRBJ1-6 NA TRBV7-2 CASTPPGAYNSPLHF TGTGCCAGCACTCCTCCCGGGGCCTATAATTCACCCCTCCACTTT
once TRBJ1-1 TRBD1 TRBV27 CASRRQGANTEAFF TGTGCCAGCAGGAGACAGGGCGCGAACACTGAAGCTTTCTTT
once TRBJ1-1 NA TRBV6-5 CASRQGYMNTEAFF TGTGCCAGCAGACAGGGATACATGAACACTGAAGCTTTCTTT